The clone carrying this T cell receptor beta chain has only a few counts. Its specificity is unknown. Germline loops: CDR1 LGHNA, CDR2 YNFKEQ. The CDR3 extends over 17 amino acids. Trimming at V came to 0 bases and at J to 3 bases, leaving 4 bases not matched to a gene. Amplification by 5'RACE using constant-segment primers produced TCR alpha and TCR beta cDNA libraries that carried sample barcodes and UMIs. TCRdb ran MiXCR on the 5' RACE reads and lists one entry per CDR3 protein. The profile shows hundreds of thousands of distinct CDR3 sequences, 25% to 30% of them singletons. The data stem from a study of T-cell memory formation after mild COVID-19. Study-wide results and caveats: Clones contracting day 15 to 85 were balanced CD4/CD8; later expanders leaned CD4+. Detection of some responders pre-infection suggested pre-existing cross-reactive memory T cells participated.

The sequence was obtained from an adult woman who had mild COVID-19 (a few samples of this study predate the infection). Cell type and time point are not known. Source material: PBMCs or a T cell subset sorted from them (not recorded which). This chain connects TRBV4-2 to TRBJ2-2; 10 positions match TRBD2. The CDR3 bases are TGTGCCAGCAGCCAAGACTTGCTAGCGGGAGACACCGGGGAGCTGTTTTTT. Its translation is CASSQDLLAGDTGELFF.